This TCR beta chain stems from a study of long-term antiretroviral therapy in people with HIV. V was trimmed by 10 bases and J by 2 bases, leaving 3 bases between them. CDR1 is MNHEY, CDR2 SVGAGI, per germline. This CDR3 is built from 9 residues. Sequencing relied on immunoSEQ assay v3.0, run at survey level. Each sample had sequencing targeting about 40,000-50,000 T-cell genomes. Data came from immunoSEQ multiplex PCR; TCRdb stores just in-frame clones and leaves some out. The data contain some 24,000 clones, roughly 80% of them singletons. Sequencing was performed on unsorted PBMCs, taken 0.7 years before starting antiretroviral therapy. The chain combines TRBV6-5 with TRBJ2-7, with unresolved D. This clonotype originated in a man aged 25-45 years with HIV. The CDR3 nucleotides are TGTGCCATCCCCTACGAGCAGTACTTC. It translates to CAIPYEQYF.